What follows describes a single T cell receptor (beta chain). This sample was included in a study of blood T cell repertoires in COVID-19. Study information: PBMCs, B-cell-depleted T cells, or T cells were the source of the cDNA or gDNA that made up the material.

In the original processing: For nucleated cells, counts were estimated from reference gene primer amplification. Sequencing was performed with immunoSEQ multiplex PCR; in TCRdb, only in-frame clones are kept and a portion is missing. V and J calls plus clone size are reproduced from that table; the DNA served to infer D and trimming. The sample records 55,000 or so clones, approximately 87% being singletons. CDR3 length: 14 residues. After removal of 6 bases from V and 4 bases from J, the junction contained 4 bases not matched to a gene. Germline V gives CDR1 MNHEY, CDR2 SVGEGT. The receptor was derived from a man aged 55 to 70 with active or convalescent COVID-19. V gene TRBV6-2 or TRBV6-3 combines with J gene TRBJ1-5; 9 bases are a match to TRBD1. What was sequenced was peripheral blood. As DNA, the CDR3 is TGTGCCAGCAGCCGGACAGGGGAGAATCAGCCCCAGCATTTT. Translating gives CASSRTGENQPQHF.